This TCR beta chain emerged from a study of shared clonotypes between healthy human individuals. Points from the study as a whole: Donor scarcity curtailed the genetic and exposure-history diversity represented herein. On the whole, naive subsets had larger estimated richness than memory subsets had.

Points on this clone: The antigen remains unidentified.

Healthy adults negative for HIV, lacking recent acute infections or vaccinations, served as donors. The assay was immunoSEQ multiplex PCR, and TCRdb's table has in-frame clones only and misses some. The profile shows millions of clones, approximately 95% of them singletons. This sequence was found in a man aged 18-30 years in good health. Some clones in this sample may be carry-over from other donors' samples. What was sequenced was naive CD4+ T cells from PBMCs. Subset described: CD45RA+ positively selected.

Written as DNA, the CDR3 is TGTGCCATCAGTGAGAATTCACCCCTCCACTTT. Translation gives CAISENSPLHF. The V call is TRBV10-3, the J call TRBJ1-6; unclear D gene. CDR3 length: 11 amino acids. Between the trimmed V and J ends, which lost 2 bases and 7 bases, there was a span of 0 bases. CDR1 and CDR2 from the germline V gene are ENHRY and SYGVKD.